This is a list of T cell receptor beta chains from one sample in a study of regulatory T cells in long-lasting Graves disease. TCRdb reprocessed the multiplex PCR reads with MiXCR, giving one entry per CDR3 protein. The sample records about 660,000 distinct CDR3 sequences, about 32% being singletons. Specimen: peripheral blood mononuclear cells (PBMCs), collected when the disease was refractory, from a patient treated with antithyroid drugs. Receptors were obtained from a female donor with Graves disease. CDR3s include the opening cysteine and the closing phenylalanine or tryptophan. The D gene is left open where the match is weak. Only some rows state a clone size, as once, few, many or a class for expanded clones.

CDR3aa	CDR3nt	v_gene	j_gene	abundance	d_gene
CASRATVQPQHF	TGTGCCAGTAGGGCAACCGTTCAGCCCCAGCATTTT	TRBV19	TRBJ1-5	few	-
CASSEASGKNQPQHF	TGTGCCAGCAGTGAAGCAAGCGGGAAAAATCAGCCCCAGCATTTT	TRBV6-1	TRBJ1-5	-	-
CASSPAGGIHGQYF	TGTGCCAGCAGCCCAGCGGGAGGGATCCACGGGCAGTACTTC	TRBV28	TRBJ2-7	-	TRBD2
CASSAGTGGTGELFF	TGTGCCAGCAGTGCTGGGACAGGGGGCACCGGGGAGCTGTTTTTT	TRBV6-1	TRBJ2-2	-	TRBD1
CASKKDSYEQYF	TGTGCCAGCAAGAAGGATTCCTACGAGCAGTACTTC	TRBV6-1	TRBJ2-7	-	-
CASWDRAPAGTEAFF	TGTGCCAGCTGGGACAGGGCCCCGGCAGGCACTGAAGCTTTCTTT	TRBV6-1	TRBJ1-1	few	TRBD1
CASSTMGQGNQPQHF	TGTGCCAGCAGTACGATGGGGCAGGGAAATCAGCCCCAGCATTTT	TRBV12-3/TRBV12-4	TRBJ1-5	-	-
CASSDEVWSPLHF	TGTGCCAGCAGTGACGAGGTTTGGTCACCCCTCCACTTT	TRBV25-1	TRBJ1-6	few	-
CASSERNGVGGSGANVLTF	TGTGCCAGCAGTGAGAGGAATGGCGTGGGGGGCTCTGGGGCCAACGTCCTGACTTTC	TRBV6-2/TRBV6-3	TRBJ2-6	-	-
CASSLELDASYEQYF	TGTGCCAGCAGCTTAGAACTGGACGCCTCCTACGAGCAGTACTTC	TRBV7-9	TRBJ2-7	few	-
CASSPRGVTNEKLFF	TGTGCCAGCAGCCCCCGCGGGGTGACTAATGAAAAACTGTTTTTT	TRBV7-9	TRBJ1-4	-	-
CASRGDRQGDSYEQYF	TGTGCCAGTAGGGGGGATAGACAGGGGGACTCCTACGAGCAGTACTTC	TRBV19	TRBJ2-7	-	TRBD1
CASSLSGINYEQYF	TGTGCCAGCAGCCTATCCGGGATAAACTACGAGCAGTACTTC	TRBV14	TRBJ2-7	-	-
CASSLYTGELFF	TGTGCCAGCAGTTTATACACCGGGGAGCTGTTTTTT	TRBV12-3/TRBV12-4	TRBJ2-2	many	-
CASSYGTAGNTIYF	TGCGCCAGCAGCTATGGGACGGCTGGAAACACCATATATTTT	TRBV5-1	TRBJ1-3	few	-
CAINPDLGLTEAFF	TGTGCCATAAATCCGGATTTGGGACTTACTGAAGCTTTCTTT	TRBV11-2	TRBJ1-1	few	-
CASSLGGAPRRSPLHF	TGTGCCAGCAGTTTAGGGGGGGCCCCAAGACGGTCACCCCTCCACTTT	TRBV28	TRBJ1-6	-	-
CASSRTGGAGTEAFF	TGTGCCAGCTCACGAACAGGGGGCGCTGGCACTGAAGCTTTCTTT	TRBV18	TRBJ1-1	-	TRBD1
CASSLVGLGLYEQYF	TGTGCCAGCAGCTTAGTTGGACTAGGTCTCTACGAGCAGTACTTC	TRBV7-9	TRBJ2-7	once	TRBD2
CAGTGNEKLFF	TGTGCCGGGACGGGGAATGAAAAACTGTTTTTT	TRBV30	TRBJ1-4	few	-
CASSDTGLSSNQPQHF	TGTGCCAGCAGTGATACAGGGTTATCTAGCAATCAGCCCCAGCATTTT	TRBV6-1	TRBJ1-5	-	-
CASSSGITYEQYF	TGTGCCAGCAGTTCCGGGATAACCTACGAGCAGTACTTC	TRBV2	TRBJ2-7	many	-
CSVGQGYQPQHF	TGCAGCGTTGGGCAGGGATATCAGCCCCAGCATTTT	TRBV29-1	TRBJ1-5	few	-
CATGPSHYGYTF	TGTGCCACCGGACCCAGCCACTATGGCTACACCTTC	TRBV6-1	TRBJ1-2	-	-
CASSVQGGQETQYF	TGCGCCAGCAGCGTCCAGGGGGGGCAAGAGACCCAGTACTTC	TRBV5-1	TRBJ2-5	-	-
CASSLPWATEAFF	TGTGCCAGCAGCCTTCCGTGGGCCACTGAAGCTTTCTTT	TRBV5-1	TRBJ1-1	few	-
CASSELWGNYGYTF	TGTGCCAGCAGTGAACTGTGGGGTAACTATGGCTACACCTTC	TRBV6-1	TRBJ1-2	many	-
CASNGGNTEAFF	TGTGCCAGCAACGGGGGAAACACTGAAGCTTTCTTT	TRBV2	TRBJ1-1	many	-
CASSPRIETGGNQPQHF	TGTGCCAGCAGCCCCCGGATAGAGACAGGGGGCAATCAGCCCCAGCATTTT	TRBV27	TRBJ1-5	-	TRBD1
CASSSSGQGHEQYF	TGTGCCAGCAGTTCCTCCGGACAGGGCCACGAGCAGTACTTC	TRBV27	TRBJ2-7	-	TRBD1